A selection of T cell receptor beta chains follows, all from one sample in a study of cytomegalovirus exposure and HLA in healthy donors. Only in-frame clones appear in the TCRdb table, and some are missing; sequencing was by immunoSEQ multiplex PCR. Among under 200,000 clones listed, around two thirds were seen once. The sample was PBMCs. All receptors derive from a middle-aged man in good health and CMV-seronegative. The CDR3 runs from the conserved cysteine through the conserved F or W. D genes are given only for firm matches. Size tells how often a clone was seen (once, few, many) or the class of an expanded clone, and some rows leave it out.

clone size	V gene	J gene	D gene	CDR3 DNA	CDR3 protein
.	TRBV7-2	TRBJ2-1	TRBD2	TGTGCCAGCAGCTTGACGGGACTAGCGGGCAACAATGAGCAGTTCTTC	CASSLTGLAGNNEQFF
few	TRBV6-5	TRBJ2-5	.	TGTGCCAGCAGATACGACACTTCATTGGAGACCCAGTACTTC	CASRYDTSLETQYF
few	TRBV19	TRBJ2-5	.	TGTGCCAGTAGTATAGGTGAGGGCCAAGAGACCCAGTACTTC	CASSIGEGQETQYF
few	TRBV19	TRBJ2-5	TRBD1	TGTGCCAGTAGTATAGGGACAGGGGAAGAGACCCAGTACTTC	CASSIGTGEETQYF
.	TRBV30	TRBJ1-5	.	TGTGCCTGGAGCGACCAAGAACGCGGACCCCAGCATTTT	CAWSDQERGPQHF
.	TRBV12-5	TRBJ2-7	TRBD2	TGTGCTAGTGGTTTTTTAGCGGGAGCCTACGAGCAGTACTTC	CASGFLAGAYEQYF
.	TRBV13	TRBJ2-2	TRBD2	TGTGCCAGCAGCTTTGGGACTAGCGTAGCCGGGGAGCTGTTTTTT	CASSFGTSVAGELFF
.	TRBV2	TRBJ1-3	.	TGTGCCAGCAGTGTTCCCCCTATCTCTGGAAACACCATATATTTT	CASSVPPISGNTIYF
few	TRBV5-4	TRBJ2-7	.	TGTGCCAGCAGCCCGCGGGGCTTGCGGACCTACGAGCAGTACTTC	CASSPRGLRTYEQYF
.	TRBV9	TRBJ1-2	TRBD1	TGTGCCAGCAGCGTGGGGACAGCCCTTACCTATGGCTACACCTTC	CASSVGTALTYGYTF
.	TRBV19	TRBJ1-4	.	TGTGCCAGTACCAACAACAGAGTTAATGAAAAACTGTTTTTT	CASTNNRVNEKLFF
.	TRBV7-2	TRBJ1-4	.	TGTGCCAGCAGCCCCTACTTGGACACAAATGAAAAACTGTTTTTT	CASSPYLDTNEKLFF
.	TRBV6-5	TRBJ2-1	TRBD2	TGTGCCAGCAGACTAGCGGGCTCCTACAATGAGCAGTTCTTC	CASRLAGSYNEQFF
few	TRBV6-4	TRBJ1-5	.	TGTGCCAGCAGTTACTCGGTCAGGGAGGGGAGAATGGCCCAGCATTTT	CASSYSVREGRMAQHF
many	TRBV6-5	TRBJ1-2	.	TGTGCCAGCAGTTACTCGGCAGGCGGCTACACCTTC	CASSYSAGGYTF
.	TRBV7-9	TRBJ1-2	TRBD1	TGTGCCAGCAGCTTAGTCAGGGGGCAGGATGGCTACACCTTC	CASSLVRGQDGYTF
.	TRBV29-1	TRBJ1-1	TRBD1	TGCAGCGGAGGACAGGGTGACGCTGAAGCTTTCTTT	CSGGQGDAEAFF
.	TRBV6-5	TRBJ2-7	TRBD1	TGTGCCAGCAGTAAGGACAGGGTTGGGGAGCAGTACTTC	CASSKDRVGEQYF
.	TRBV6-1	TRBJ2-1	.	TGTGCCGGCAGTGATCGGGGGGCTCCCTACAATGAGCAGTTCTTC	CAGSDRGAPYNEQFF
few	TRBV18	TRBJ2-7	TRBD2	TGTGCCAGCTCAGGAGCGGGAGGCGCCTACGAGCAGTACTTC	CASSGAGGAYEQYF
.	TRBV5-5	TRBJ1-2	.	TGTGCCAGCAGCTTGGCGGAGCCCTATGGCTACACCTTC	CASSLAEPYGYTF
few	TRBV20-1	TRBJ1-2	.	TGCAGTGTAAATAACCCGGGTGGCTACACCTTC	CSVNNPGGYTF
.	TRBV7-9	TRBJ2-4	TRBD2	TGTGCCAGCAGTTCGACTAGCGGGGGGGCCAAAAACATTCAGTACTTC	CASSSTSGGAKNIQYF
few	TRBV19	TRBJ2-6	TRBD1	TGTGCCAGTAGCGACAGGGGACCTGGGGCCAACGTCCTGACTTTC	CASSDRGPGANVLTF
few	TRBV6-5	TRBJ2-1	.	TGTGCCAGCAGTTACTCGAACAGGCGCCGCAATGAGCAGTTCTTC	CASSYSNRRRNEQFF
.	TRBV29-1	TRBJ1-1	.	TGCAGCACTGGGCGGAGGGATCACGAAGCTTTCTTT	CSTGRRDHEAFF
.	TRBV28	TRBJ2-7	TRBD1	TGTGCCAGCAGTTTAGCTTCCACAGGGGTTCGGACCTACGAGCAGTACTTC	CASSLASTGVRTYEQYF
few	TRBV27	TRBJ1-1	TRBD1	TGTGCCAGCAGGCAGACAGGGCCGAACACTGAAGCTTTCTTT	CASRQTGPNTEAFF
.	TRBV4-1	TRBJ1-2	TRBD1	TGCGCCAGCAGCCAAAGGACAGGGAAGGAATGGGGCTATGGCTACACCTTC	CASSQRTGKEWGYGYTF
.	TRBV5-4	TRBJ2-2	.	TGTGCCAGCAGCTTGGCTGGGAGCGCCGGGGAGCTGTTTTTT	CASSLAGSAGELFF